The TCR beta chain described here comes from a study of technical replicates of blood from a few donors. This clone was observed a single time. Sequenced by immunoSEQ multiplex PCR; TCRdb stores in-frame clones only, minus some. Here the sample spans 80,000 to 90,000 clones, over 90% being singletons. The sequence was obtained from a human donor in good health. The sequenced material came from T cells isolated from PBMCs.

The CDR3 DNA sequence: TGCGCCAGCAGCCTTCCGACAGGTTTTGGCAATGAGCAGTTCTTC. Protein product: CASSLPTGFGNEQFF. The chain is built from TRBV5-1 and TRBJ2-1; TRBD1 is a possible D gene (6 bases). The CDR3 consists of 15 residues. V lost 4 bases to trimming and J lost 6 bases, with 17 bases between them. The germline V gene has CDR1 SGHRS and CDR2 YFSETQ. Based on the CDR3 plus reference TRBV5-1 and TRBJ2-1, the full variable domain is KAGVTQTPRYLIKTRGQQVTLSCSPISGHRSVSWYQQTPGQGLQFLFEYFSETQRNKGNFPGRFSGRQFSNSRSEMNVSTLELGDSALYLCASSLPTGFGNEQFFGPGTRLTVL.